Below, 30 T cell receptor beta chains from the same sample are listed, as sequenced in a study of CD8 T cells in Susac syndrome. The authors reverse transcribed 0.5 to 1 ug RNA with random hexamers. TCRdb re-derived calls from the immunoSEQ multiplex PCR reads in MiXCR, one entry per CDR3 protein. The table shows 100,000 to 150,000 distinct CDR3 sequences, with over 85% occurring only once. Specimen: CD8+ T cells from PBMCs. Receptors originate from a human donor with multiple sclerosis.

The CDR3 nucleotides are TGTGCCAGTAGTATAGGGATGGGGTACGAGCAGTACGTC. Protein product: CASSIGMGYEQYV. The chain combines TRBV19 with TRBJ2-7; D gene ambiguous. Trimming removed 1 base at V and 4 bases at J, with 8 bases between. The CDR3 runs 13 residues. Germline loops: CDR1 LNHDA, CDR2 SQIVND (reference sequence).

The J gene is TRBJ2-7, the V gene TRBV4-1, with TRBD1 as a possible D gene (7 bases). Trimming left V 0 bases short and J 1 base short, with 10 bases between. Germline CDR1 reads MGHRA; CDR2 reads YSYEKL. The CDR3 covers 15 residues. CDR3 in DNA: TGCGCCAGCAGCCAAGAGGCAGGGGGGTCCTACGAGCAGTACGTC. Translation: CASSQEAGGSYEQYV.

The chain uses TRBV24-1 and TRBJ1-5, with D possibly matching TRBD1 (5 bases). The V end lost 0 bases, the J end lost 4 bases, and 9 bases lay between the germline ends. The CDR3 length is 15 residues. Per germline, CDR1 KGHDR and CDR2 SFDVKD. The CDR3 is CATSDLDSENQPQHF. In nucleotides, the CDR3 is TGTGCCACCAGTGATTTGGACAGTGAGAATCAGCCCCAGCATTTT.

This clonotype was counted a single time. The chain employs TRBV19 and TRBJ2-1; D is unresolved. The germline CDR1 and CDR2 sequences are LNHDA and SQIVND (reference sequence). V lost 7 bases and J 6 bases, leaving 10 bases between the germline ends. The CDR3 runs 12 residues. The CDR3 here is CASKLGSNEQFF. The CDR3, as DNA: TGTGCCAGTAAGCTAGGATCCAATGAGCAGTTCTTC.

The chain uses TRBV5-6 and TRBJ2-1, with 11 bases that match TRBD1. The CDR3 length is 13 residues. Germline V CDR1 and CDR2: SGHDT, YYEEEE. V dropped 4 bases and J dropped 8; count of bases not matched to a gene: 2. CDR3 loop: CASSGDRGYEQFF. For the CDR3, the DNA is TGTGCCAGCAGCGGGGACAGGGGGTATGAGCAGTTCTTC.

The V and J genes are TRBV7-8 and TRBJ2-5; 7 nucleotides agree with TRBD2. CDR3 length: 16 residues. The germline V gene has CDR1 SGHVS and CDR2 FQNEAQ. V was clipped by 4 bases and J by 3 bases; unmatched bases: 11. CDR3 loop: CASSSTRLARKETQYF. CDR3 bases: TGTGCCAGCAGCTCCACGCGACTAGCCCGGAAAGAGACCCAGTACTTC.

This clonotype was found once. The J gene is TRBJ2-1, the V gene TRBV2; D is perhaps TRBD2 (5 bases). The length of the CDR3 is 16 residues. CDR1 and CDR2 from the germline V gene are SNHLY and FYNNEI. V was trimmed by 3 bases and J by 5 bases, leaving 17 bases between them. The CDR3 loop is CASSESRAVYNNEQFF. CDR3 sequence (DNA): TGTGCCAGCAGTGAGTCGAGGGCAGTCTATAACAATGAGCAGTTCTTC.

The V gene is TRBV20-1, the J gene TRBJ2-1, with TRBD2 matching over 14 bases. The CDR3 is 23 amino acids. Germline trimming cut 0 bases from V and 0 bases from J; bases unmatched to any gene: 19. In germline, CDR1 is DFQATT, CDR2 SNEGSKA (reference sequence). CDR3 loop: CSARDLAGPGLAGGPSSYNEQFF. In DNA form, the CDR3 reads TGCAGTGCTAGAGATCTGGCGGGTCCCGGACTAGCGGGGGGTCCCAGCTCCTACAATGAGCAGTTCTTC.

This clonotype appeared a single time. CDR3 nucleotide sequence: TGTGCCAGCAGCCCGGGACAGACCGGGGAGCTGTTTTTT. Translation gives CASSPGQTGELFF. The chain recombines TRBV7-6 with TRBJ2-2; 7 bases line up with TRBD1. CDR1 and CDR2 (germline): SGHVS, FNYEAQ. The CDR3 extends over 13 amino acids. V lost 5 bases, J lost 5 bases, and 2 bases stayed unmatched.

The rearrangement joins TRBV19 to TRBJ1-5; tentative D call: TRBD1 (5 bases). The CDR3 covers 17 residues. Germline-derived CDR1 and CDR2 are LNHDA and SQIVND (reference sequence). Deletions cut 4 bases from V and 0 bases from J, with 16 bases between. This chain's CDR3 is CASSRGGEHYSNQPQHF. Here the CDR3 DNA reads TGTGCCAGTAGTAGAGGAGGGGAACACTATAGCAATCAGCCCCAGCATTTT.

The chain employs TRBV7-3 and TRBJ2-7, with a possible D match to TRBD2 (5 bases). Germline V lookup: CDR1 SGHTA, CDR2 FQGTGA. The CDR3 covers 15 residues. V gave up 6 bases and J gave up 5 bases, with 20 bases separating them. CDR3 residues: CASSISGNPRDEQYF. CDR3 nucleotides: TGTGCCAGCAGTATATCCGGGAACCCCCGGGACGAGCAGTACTTC.

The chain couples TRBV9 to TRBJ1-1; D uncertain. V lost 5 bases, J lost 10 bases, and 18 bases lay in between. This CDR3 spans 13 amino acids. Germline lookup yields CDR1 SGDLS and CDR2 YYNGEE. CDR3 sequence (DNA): TGTGCCAGCAGTAGTGACTTGGGTGAAGGAGCTTTCTTT. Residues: CASSSDLGEGAFF. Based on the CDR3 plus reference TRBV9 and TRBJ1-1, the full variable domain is DSGVTQTPKHLITATGQRVTLRCSPRSGDLSVYWYQQSLDQGLQFLIQYYNGEERAKGNILERFSAQQFPDLHSELNLSSLELGDSALYFCASSSDLGEGAFFGQGTRLTVV.

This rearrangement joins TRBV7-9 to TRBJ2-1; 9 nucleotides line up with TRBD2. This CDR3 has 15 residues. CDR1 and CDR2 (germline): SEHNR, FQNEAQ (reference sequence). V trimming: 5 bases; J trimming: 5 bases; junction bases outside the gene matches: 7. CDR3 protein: CASSHPTSGHNEQFF. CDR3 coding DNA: TGTGCCAGCAGCCATCCCACTAGCGGGCACAATGAGCAGTTCTTC.

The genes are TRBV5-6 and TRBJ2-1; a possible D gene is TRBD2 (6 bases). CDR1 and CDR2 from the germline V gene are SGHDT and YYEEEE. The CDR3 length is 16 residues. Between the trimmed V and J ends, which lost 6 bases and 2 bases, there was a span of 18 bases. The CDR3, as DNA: TGTGCCAGCACCTCCTGGGGGGTCTTACCCTACAATGAGCAGTTCTTC. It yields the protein CASTSWGVLPYNEQFF.

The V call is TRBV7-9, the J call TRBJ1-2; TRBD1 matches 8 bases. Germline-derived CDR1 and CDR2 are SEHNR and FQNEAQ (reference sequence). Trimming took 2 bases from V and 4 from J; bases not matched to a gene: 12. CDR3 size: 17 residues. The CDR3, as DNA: TGTGCCAGCAGCTTAAAGGGGTCTGCAGGGGGCGGCTATGGCTACACCTTC. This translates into CASSLKGSAGGGYGYTF. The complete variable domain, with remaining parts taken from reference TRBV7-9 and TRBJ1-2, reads DTGVSQNPRHKITKRGQNVTFRCDPISEHNRLYWYRQTLGQGPEFLTYFQNEAQLEKSRLLSDRFSAERPKGSFSTLEIQRTEQGDSAMYLCASSLKGSAGGGYGYTFGSGTRLTVV.

CDR3 residues: CASSLARDGYTF. In DNA form, the CDR3 reads TGTGCCAGCAGCTTAGCCAGAGATGGCTACACCTTC. The V call is TRBV7-9, the J call TRBJ1-2; D gene ambiguous. The ends were cut back, 0 bases at V and 6 bases at J, with 5 bases in the middle. CDR1 is SEHNR and CDR2 is FQNEAQ in the germline V gene (reference sequence). The CDR3 covers 12 residues.

This chain's CDR3 is CATSEIDTQYF. The DNA of the CDR3 is TGTGCCACCAGTGAGATAGATACGCAGTATTTT. This sequence joins TRBV24-1 and TRBJ2-3, with D unclear. Germline V gene data show CDR1 as KGHDR and CDR2 as SFDVKD. The CDR3 has 11 amino acids. V shed 4 bases and J shed 5 bases, with 3 bases lying between them.

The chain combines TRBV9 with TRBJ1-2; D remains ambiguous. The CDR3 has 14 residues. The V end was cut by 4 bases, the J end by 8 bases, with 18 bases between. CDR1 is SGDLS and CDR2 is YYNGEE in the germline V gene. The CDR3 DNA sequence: TGTGCCAGCAGCTCCCCGTTAGGAGTCAGGGGCTACACCTTC. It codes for CASSSPLGVRGYTF.

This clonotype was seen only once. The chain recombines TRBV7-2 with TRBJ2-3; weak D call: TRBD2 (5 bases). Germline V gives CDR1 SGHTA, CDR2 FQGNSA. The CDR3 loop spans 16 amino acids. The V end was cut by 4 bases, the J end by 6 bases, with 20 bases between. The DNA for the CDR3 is TGTGCCAGCAGCTCTCAGCGGAGCCCAGCATGGGATACGCAGTATTTT. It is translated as CASSSQRSPAWDTQYF.

The CDR3 loop is CSATPREHRGLGQPQHF. The CDR3 DNA reads TGCAGTGCTACTCCGCGGGAGCACAGGGGGCTGGGACAGCCCCAGCATTTT. This chain connects TRBV20-1 to TRBJ1-5, with 9 bases matching TRBD1. Per the germline V gene, CDR1 is DFQATT and CDR2 is SNEGSKA (reference sequence). V trimming: 4 bases; J trimming: 7 bases; junction bases outside the gene matches: 17. The CDR3 covers 17 residues.

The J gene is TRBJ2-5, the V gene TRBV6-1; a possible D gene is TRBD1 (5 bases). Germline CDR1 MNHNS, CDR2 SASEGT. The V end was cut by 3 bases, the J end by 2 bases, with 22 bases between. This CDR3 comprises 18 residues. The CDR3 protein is CASSEGIRRQYRQETQYF. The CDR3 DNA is TGTGCCAGCAGTGAGGGAATCAGGCGACAGTACAGGCAAGAGACCCAGTACTTC.

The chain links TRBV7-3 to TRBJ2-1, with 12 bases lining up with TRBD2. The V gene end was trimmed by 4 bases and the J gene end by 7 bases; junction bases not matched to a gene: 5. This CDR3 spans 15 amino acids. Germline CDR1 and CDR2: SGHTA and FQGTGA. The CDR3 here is CASSSLAGGPNEQFF. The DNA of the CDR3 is TGTGCCAGCAGCTCCCTAGCGGGGGGGCCGAATGAGCAGTTCTTC.

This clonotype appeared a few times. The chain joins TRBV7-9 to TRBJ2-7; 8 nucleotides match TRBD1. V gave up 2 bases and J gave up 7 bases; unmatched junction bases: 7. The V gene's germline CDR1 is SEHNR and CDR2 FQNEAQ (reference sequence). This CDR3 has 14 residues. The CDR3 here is CASSLSGGRLEQYF. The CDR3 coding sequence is TGTGCCAGCAGCTTATCAGGGGGCCGGCTAGAGCAGTACTTC.

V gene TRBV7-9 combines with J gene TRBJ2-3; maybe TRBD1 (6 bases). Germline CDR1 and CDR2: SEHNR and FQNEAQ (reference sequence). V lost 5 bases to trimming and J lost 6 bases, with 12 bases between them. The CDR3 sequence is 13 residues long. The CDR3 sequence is CASSTPGVDTQYF. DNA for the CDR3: TGTGCCAGCAGCACCCCAGGGGTTGATACGCAGTATTTT.

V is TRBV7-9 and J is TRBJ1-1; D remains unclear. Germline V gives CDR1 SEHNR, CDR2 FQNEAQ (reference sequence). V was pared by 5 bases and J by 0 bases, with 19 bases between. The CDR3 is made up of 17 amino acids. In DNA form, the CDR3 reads TGTGCCAGCAGCCTCAATCGTAGGACCGTTTTGAACACTGAAGCTTTCTTT. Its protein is CASSLNRRTVLNTEAFF.

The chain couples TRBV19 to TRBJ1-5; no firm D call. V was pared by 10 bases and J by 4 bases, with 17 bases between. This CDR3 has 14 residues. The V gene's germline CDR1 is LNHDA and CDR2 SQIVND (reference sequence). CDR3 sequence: CATSLGLGNQPQHF. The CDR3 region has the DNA TGTGCCACCTCACTAGGGTTAGGGAATCAGCCCCAGCATTTT.

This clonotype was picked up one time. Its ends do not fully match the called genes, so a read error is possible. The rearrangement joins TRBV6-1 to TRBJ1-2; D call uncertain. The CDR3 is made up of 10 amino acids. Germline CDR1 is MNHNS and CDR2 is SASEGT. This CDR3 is CASSTPGVAF. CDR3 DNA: TGTGCCAGCAGTACCCCTGGAGTGGCCTTC.

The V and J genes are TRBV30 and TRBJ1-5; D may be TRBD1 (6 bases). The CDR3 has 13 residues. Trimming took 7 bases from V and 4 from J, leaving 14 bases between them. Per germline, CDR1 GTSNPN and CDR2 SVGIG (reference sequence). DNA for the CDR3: TGTGCCTCGAGCCGGGACACTAATCAGCCCCAGCATTTT. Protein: CASSRDTNQPQHF.

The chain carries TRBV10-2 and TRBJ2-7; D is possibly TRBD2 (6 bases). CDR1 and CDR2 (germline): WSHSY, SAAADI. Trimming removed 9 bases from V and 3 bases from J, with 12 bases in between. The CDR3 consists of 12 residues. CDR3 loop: CASRDWDYEQYF. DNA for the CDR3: TGCGCCAGTCGGGACTGGGACTACGAGCAGTACTTC.

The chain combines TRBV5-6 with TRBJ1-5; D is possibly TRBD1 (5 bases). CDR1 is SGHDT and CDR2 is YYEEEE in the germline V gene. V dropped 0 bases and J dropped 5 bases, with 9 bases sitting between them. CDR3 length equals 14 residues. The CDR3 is CASSLAGGDQPQHF. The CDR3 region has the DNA TGTGCCAGCAGCTTGGCGGGGGGGGATCAGCCCCAGCATTTT.